The entry below gives a single TCR beta chain sequence along with its context. These data originate in a study of T cell changes during pregnancy in multiple sclerosis. V was pared by 5 bases and J by 0 bases, with 14 bases between. The CDR3 runs to 15 residues. From germline, CDR1 is SGHAT and CDR2 FQNNGV. Clones were read by immunoSEQ multiplex PCR, and TCRdb kept only the in-frame ones, dropping some. The sample includes about 86,000 clones, around 93% of them seen just once. The chain has TRBV11-2 and TRBJ2-7; D is perhaps TRBD1 (6 bases). This clonotype was sampled from a female donor in good health, enrolled as a control in a pregnancy study. Source: peripheral blood, taken in the first trimester of pregnancy. The CDR3 DNA sequence: TGTGCCAGCAGCCCCTGGACAGAGAACTCCTACGAGCAGTACTTC. The encoded protein is CASSPWTENSYEQYF.